This T cell receptor (beta chain) was captured by sequencing in a study of blood T cell repertoires in COVID-19. Study information: Sources were T cells, B-cell-depleted T cells, or PBMCs; the material itself was cDNA or gDNA.

Methods used by the authors: Amplified reference gene primers provided the basis for estimating nucleated cell counts. The table came from immunoSEQ multiplex PCR; TCRdb's copy has only in-frame clones and leaves some out. The DNA gave D and trimming, while V, J and clone size come from that table. The sample consists of about 370,000 clones, around 87% of them appearing once. The CDR3 runs to 14 residues. In germline, CDR1 is SNHLY, CDR2 FYNNEI. Trimming shortened V by 4 bases and J by 1 base, and 8 bases separated the two germline ends. Patients of the Seattle cohort, enrolled during active infection, were followed longitudinally.

Sequenced input: peripheral blood. This chain links TRBV2 with TRBJ2-1; D gene ambiguous. The TCR comes from a woman aged 30 to 39 with COVID-19, enrolled during active disease. DNA for the CDR3: TGTGCCAGCAGTGTGAGCAGGTCCTACAATGAGCAGTTCTTC. Amino acids: CASSVSRSYNEQFF.